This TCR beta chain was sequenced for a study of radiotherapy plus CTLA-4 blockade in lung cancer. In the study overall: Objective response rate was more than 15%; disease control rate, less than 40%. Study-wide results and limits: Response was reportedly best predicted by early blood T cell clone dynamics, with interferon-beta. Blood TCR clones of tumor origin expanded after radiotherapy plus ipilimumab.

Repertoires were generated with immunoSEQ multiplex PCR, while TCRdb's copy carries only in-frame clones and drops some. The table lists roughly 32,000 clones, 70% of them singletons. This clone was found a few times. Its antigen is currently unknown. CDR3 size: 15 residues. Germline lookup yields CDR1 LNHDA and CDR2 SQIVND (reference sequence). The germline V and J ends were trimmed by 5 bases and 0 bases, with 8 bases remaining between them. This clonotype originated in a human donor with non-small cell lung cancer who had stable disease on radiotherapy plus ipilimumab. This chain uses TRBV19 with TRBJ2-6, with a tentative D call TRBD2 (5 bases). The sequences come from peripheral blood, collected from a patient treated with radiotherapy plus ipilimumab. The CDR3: CASSRDLSGANVLTF. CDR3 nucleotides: TGTGCCAGTAGTCGGGATCTCTCTGGGGCCAACGTCCTGACTTTC.